This TCR beta chain was found in a study of CD8+ T cells in alopecia areata. Treatment indicated: oral pan-JAK inhibitor, 5-10 mg twice daily. The CDR3 covers 13 residues. The V end lost 5 bases, the J end lost 0 bases, and 10 bases lay between the germline ends. Germline CDR1 is GTSNPN and CDR2 is SVGIG (reference sequence). cDNA prepared by RNA extraction and subsequent reverse transcription served as the template for sequencing. The method was immunoSEQ multiplex PCR; TCRdb's version includes in-frame clones alone and lacks a portion of them. The table shows about 190,000 clones, with less than 65% occurring only once.

The specimen comprised CD4+ T cells sorted from blood, sampled at week 24, from a patient treated with tofacitinib. The TCR originated in a human donor with alopecia areata. The V gene is TRBV30, the J gene TRBJ1-1; a possible D gene is TRBD1 (6 bases). CDR3 DNA sequence: TGTGCCTGGGGACAGAACATGAACACTGAAGCTTTCTTT. Protein: CAWGQNMNTEAFF.